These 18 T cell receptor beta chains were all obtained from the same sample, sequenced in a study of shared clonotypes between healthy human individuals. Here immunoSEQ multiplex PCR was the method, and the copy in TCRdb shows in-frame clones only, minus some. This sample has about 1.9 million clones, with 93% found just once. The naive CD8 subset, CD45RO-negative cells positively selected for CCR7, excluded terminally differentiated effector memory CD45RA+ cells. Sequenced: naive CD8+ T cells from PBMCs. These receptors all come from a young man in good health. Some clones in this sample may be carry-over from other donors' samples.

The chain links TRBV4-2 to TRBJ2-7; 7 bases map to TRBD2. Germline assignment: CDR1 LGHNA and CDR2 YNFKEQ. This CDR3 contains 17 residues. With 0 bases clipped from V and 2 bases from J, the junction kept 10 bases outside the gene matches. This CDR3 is CASSQDWVPGGAYEQYF. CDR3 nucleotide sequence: TGTGCCAGCAGCCAAGATTGGGTGCCGGGAGGAGCCTACGAGCAGTACTTC.

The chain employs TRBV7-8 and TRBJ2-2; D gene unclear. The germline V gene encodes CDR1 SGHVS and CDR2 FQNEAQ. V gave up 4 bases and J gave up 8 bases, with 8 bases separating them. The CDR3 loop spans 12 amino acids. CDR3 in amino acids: CASSSTWGELFF. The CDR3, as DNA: TGTGCCAGCAGCTCCACTTGGGGGGAGCTGTTTTTT. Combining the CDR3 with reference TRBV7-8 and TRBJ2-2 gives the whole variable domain GAGVSQSPRYKVAKRGQDVALRCDPISGHVSLFWYQQALGQGPEFLTYFQNEAQLDKSGLPSDRFFAERPEGSVSTLKIQRTQQEDSAVYLCASSSTWGELFFGEGSRLTVL.

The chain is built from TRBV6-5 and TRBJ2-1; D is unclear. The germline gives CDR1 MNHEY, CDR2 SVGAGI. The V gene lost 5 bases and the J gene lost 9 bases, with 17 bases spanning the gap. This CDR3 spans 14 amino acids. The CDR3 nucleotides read TGTGCCAGCAGTCAATCAGCCGATTTGGGTGAGCAGTTCTTC. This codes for CASSQSADLGEQFF.

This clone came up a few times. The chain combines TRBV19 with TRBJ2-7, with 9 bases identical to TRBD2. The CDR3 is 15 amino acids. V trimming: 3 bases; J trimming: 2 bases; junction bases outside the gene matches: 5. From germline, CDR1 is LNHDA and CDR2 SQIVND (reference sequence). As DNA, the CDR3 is TGTGCCAGTAGTATCCCCGCTAGCGGGACCTACGAGCAGTACTTC. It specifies CASSIPASGTYEQYF.

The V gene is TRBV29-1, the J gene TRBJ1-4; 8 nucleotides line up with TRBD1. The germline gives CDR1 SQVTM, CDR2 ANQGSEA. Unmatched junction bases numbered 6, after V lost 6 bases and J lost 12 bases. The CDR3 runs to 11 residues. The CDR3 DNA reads TGCAGCGTACAACGACAGGGGCAACTGTTTTTT. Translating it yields CSVQRQGQLFF.

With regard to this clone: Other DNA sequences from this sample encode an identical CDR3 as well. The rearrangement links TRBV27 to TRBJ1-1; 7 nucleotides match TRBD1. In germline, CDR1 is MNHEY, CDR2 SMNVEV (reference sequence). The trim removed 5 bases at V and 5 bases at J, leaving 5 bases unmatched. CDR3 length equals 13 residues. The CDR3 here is CASSPQGNTEAFF. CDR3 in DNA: TGTGCCAGCAGTCCACAGGGGAATACTGAAGCTTTCTTT.

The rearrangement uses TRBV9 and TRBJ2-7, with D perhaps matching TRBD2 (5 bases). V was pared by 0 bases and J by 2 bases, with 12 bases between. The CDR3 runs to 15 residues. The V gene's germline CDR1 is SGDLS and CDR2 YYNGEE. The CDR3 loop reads CASSVAAASTYEQYF. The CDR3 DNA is TGTGCCAGCAGCGTAGCTGCGGCTAGCACCTACGAGCAGTACTTC.

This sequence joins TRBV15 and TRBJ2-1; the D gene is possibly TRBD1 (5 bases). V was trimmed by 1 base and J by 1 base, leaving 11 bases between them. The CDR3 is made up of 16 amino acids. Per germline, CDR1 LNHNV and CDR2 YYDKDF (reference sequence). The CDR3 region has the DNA TGTGCCACCAGCAGAGGGGGCGGACCTTCCTACAATGAGCAGTTCTTC. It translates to CATSRGGGPSYNEQFF.

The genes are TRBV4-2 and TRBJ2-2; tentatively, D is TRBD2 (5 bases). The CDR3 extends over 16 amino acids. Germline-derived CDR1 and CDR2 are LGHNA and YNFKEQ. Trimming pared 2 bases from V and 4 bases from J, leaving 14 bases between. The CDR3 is CASSQHSGLITGELFF. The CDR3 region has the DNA TGTGCCAGCAGCCAACATTCGGGATTAATCACCGGGGAGCTGTTTTTT.

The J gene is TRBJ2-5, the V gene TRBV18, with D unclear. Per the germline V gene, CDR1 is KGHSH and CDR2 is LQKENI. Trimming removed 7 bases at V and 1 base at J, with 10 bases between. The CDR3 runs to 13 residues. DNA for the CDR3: TGTGCCAGCTTCACCCCTTCCCAAGAGACCCAGTACTTC. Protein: CASFTPSQETQYF.

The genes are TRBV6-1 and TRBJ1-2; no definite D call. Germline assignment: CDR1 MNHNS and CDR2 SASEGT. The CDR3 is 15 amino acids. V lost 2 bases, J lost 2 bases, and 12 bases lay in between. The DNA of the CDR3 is TGTGCCAGCAGTGAAAGGGTGAGATTAAACTATGGCTACACCTTC. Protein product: CASSERVRLNYGYTF.

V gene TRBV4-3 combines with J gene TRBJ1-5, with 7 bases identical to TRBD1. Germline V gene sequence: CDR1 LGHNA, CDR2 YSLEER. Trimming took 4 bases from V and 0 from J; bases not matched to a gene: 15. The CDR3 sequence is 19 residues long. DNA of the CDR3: TGCGCCAGCAGCCCAACTCTTGGACAGGCCCACCATAGCAATCAGCCCCAGCATTTT. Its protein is CASSPTLGQAHHSNQPQHF.

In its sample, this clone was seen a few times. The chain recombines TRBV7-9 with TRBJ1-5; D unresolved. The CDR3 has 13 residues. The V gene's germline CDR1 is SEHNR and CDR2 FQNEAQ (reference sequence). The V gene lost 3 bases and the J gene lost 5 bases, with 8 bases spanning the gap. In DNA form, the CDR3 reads TGTGCCAGCAGCTTCGGCCCGGATCAGCCCCAGCATTTT. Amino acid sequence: CASSFGPDQPQHF.

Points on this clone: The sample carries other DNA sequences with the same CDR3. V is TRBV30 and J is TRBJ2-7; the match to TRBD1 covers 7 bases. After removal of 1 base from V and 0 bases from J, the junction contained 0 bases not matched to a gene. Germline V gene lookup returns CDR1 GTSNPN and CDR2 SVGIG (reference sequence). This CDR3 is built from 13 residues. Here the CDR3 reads CAWSGDSSYEQYF. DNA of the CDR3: TGTGCCTGGAGTGGGGACAGCTCCTACGAGCAGTACTTC.

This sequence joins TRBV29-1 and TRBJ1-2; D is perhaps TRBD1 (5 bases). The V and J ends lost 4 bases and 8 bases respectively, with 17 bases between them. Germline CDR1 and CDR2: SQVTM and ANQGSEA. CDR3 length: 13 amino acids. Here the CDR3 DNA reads TGCAGCGTTGCTCTAGACCAGGGTCGGGGCTACACCTTC. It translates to CSVALDQGRGYTF.

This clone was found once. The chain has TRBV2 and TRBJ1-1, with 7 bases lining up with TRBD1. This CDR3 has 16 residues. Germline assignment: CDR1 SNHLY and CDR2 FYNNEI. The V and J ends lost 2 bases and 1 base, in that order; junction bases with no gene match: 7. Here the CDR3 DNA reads TGTGCCAGCAGTGAATTAGAGGGGGCGGAGAACACTGAAGCTTTCTTT. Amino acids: CASSELEGAENTEAFF.

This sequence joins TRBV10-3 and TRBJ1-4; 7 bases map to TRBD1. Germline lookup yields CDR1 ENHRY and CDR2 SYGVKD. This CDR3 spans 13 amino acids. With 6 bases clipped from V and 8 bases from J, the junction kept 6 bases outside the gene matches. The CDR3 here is CAISGQEEEKLFF. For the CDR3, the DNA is TGTGCCATCAGCGGACAGGAGGAGGAAAAACTGTTTTTT.

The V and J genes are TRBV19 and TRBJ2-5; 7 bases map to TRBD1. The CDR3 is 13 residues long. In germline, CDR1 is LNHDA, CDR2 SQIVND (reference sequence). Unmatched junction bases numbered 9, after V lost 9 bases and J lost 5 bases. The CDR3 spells CASAGGQAETQYF. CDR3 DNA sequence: TGTGCCAGCGCTGGAGGACAGGCCGAGACCCAGTACTTC.